This T cell receptor (beta chain) originates from a study of blood T cell repertoires in COVID-19. This clone was detected only once. The protocol was immunoSEQ multiplex PCR, while the TCRdb copy is restricted to in-frame clones and leaves out a portion. The repertoire holds 200,000 to 300,000 clones, with roughly 84% as singletons. Sequenced sample: peripheral blood. The sequence was collected from a man in his sixties with acute or convalescent COVID-19.

DNA for the CDR3: TGTGCCAGCAGCGGAGGACTACCCCCCGAGACCCAGTACTTC. Translating gives CASSGGLPPETQYF. This chain joins TRBV5-8 and TRBJ2-5; D is perhaps TRBD2 (6 bases). V lost 4 bases to trimming and J lost 5 bases, with 15 bases between them. CDR3 size: 14 residues. The germline V gene encodes CDR1 SGHTS and CDR2 YDEGEE.